This TCR beta chain was identified in a study of T cells expressing NK-cell markers (dated by TCRdb to 2020 to 2022). Background for the entire study: Fewer than ten donors provided sorted CD3+CD56+NKG2C+, CD3+CD56+NKG2C- and CD3+CD56-NKG2C+ T-cell subsets, whose TCR beta-chain repertoires were profiled. Of the eight sequenced donors, seven were found to be HCMV-seropositive and one was found to be HCMV-seronegative. The study sequenced eight donors, all healthy volunteers chosen at random: three men and five women. The libraries were sequenced on Illumina HiSeq 2000/2500, MiSeq or NextSeq, producing 2 x 150 bp reads. What the authors observed across the whole study: Whether the expanded NKG2C-expressing T cell clones were specific for HCMV antigens remained unclear. For six donors, the dominant CD3+CD56+NKG2C+ clonotypes were among the top 10 CD8+ clonotypes and accounted for 1.0-7.0% of CD8+ T cells. Those dominant clonotypes were again the most abundant among CD3+CD56-NKG2C+ cells in a handful of donors, at about 25-60.1%.

A word on this clonotype: Its antigen is unknown.

The data were produced on an Illumina HiSeq 2000. The TCR beta cDNA libraries were made using 5'RACE template switching, a step that added both a universal primer site and unique molecular identifiers. cDNA synthesis was primed from the TCR beta constant segment and was followed by two successive PCR amplification steps. The study's processing was this. MIGEC handled demultiplexing of the reads and grouping by UMI, while MiTCR was used to assemble and quantify clonotypes. To exclude erroneous sequences, any TCR cDNA sequence not supported by at least two reads was discarded. The tcR package was used for downstream repertoire analysis, with clonotypes matched between fractions based on CDR3 nucleotide sequence plus V segment. VDJmatch was used to annotate antigen specificity against VDJdb, with one amino acid substitution allowed in CDR3. Each CDR3 protein sequence appears as one entry after TCRdb reprocessed the reads, and no DNA is included. TCRdb's processing, not the authors', yielded these V and J calls. The sample's records list some 450,000 distinct CDR3 sequences. Of the sample, approximately 7% falls within the top ten clones.

Spanning cysteine to phenylalanine, the CDR3 consists of 15 amino acids. No DNA has been recorded. The germline V gene gives CDR1 as MGHDK and CDR2 as SYGVNS. A commercial ELISA kit detecting HCMV-specific IgG in serum was used to determine HCMV serostatus. Ficoll density gradient centrifugation was used to isolate peripheral blood mononuclear cells from blood. The sequenced sample was blood T cells: a sorted CD56 or NKG2C T cell subset, CD4+ or CD8+ T cells, or bulk PBMC T cells (not recorded which). This receptor was identified in a woman between 18 and 70 years old in good health. The rearrangement combines TRBV25-1 with TRBJ2-1; TCRdb outputs TRBD1, but without DNA this stays unchecked. The CDR3 amino acid sequence is: CASSGGPRSTNEQFF. Reference TRBV25-1 and TRBJ2-1 genes cover what lies past the CDR3, so the full variable domain is EADIYQTPRYLVIGTGKKITLECSQTMGHDKMYWYQQDPGMELHLIHYSYGVNSTEKGDLSSESTVSRIRTEHFPLTLESARPSHTSQYLCASSGGPRSTNEQFFGPGTRLTVL.